These T cell receptor beta chains were read from a single sample in a study of radiation and T cells in renal cell carcinoma. Sequencing used immunoSEQ multiplex PCR; TCRdb keeps in-frame clones, though not all of them. The sample shows fewer than 90,000 clones, approximately 83% of them seen only once. The sample here was blood, taken from a patient whose treatment included radiotherapy and nephrectomy. These receptors were collected from a woman in her forties or fifties with renal cell carcinoma. The CDR3 runs from the conserved cysteine through the conserved F or W. D genes are given only for firm matches. Size values are once, few and many counts, or a class for expanded clones, and some rows have none.

CDR3 protein	CDR3 DNA	clone size	D gene	V gene	J gene
CSATETQYF	TGCAGTGCTACGGAGACCCAGTACTTC	-	-	TRBV20-1	TRBJ2-5
CASSSGQGTTNEQFF	TGTGCCAGCAGCTCCGGACAGGGGACCACCAATGAGCAGTTCTTC	-	TRBD1	TRBV11-3	TRBJ2-1
CAGPGAHHQPQHF	TGTGCCGGCCCAGGGGCACATCATCAGCCCCAGCATTTT	-	-	TRBV6-5	TRBJ1-5
CASSEDTQYF	TGTGCCAGCAGTGAAGATACGCAGTATTTT	-	-	TRBV2	TRBJ2-3
CASSPQTEGTEAFF	TGTGCCAGCTCACCTCAAACAGAAGGCACTGAAGCTTTCTTT	-	-	TRBV18	TRBJ1-1
CASSLSGQAGYEQYF	TGCGCCAGCAGCTTGTCAGGACAGGCGGGGTACGAGCAGTACTTC	-	-	TRBV5-1	TRBJ2-7
CASSPRAGTDTEAFF	TGTGCCAGCAGCCCTAGAGCAGGGACCGACACTGAAGCTTTCTTT	few	-	TRBV9	TRBJ1-1
CASRTASYEQYF	TGTGCCAGCAGGACAGCGTCCTACGAGCAGTACTTC	-	-	TRBV28	TRBJ2-7
CASSPGLLPSTDTQYF	TGTGCCAGCAGCCCCGGTCTGCTACCTAGCACAGATACGCAGTATTTT	-	-	TRBV9	TRBJ2-3
CATRPGRGQGVHLSYNEQFF	TGTGCCACCCGCCCGGGTCGGGGGCAGGGGGTTCACTTGTCCTACAATGAGCAGTTCTTC	-	-	TRBV21-1	TRBJ2-1
CASSQERQGWRGQYF	TGTGCCAGCAGCCAAGAAAGGCAGGGGTGGAGGGGCCAGTACTTC	-	-	TRBV14	TRBJ2-5